Listed below are T cell receptor beta chains from one sample, sequenced in a study of cytomegalovirus exposure and HLA in healthy donors. The repertoire was sequenced with immunoSEQ multiplex PCR; TCRdb's copy has only in-frame clones and lacks some. The table records under 150,000 clones, approximately 77% of them present only once. The sample comprised PBMCs. These receptors all stem from a woman in her thirties or forties in good health and CMV-seronegative. The CDR3 runs from the conserved cysteine through the conserved F or W. A D gene is named only where the DNA matches it firmly. Only some rows state a clone size, as once, few, many or a class for expanded clones.

CDR3 length	V gene	J gene	D gene	clone size	CDR3 DNA	CDR3 protein
13	TRBV4-3	TRBJ2-5	NA	NA	TGCGCCAGCAGCCAAAGCGGATCGGGGACCCAGTACTTC	CASSQSGSGTQYF
15	TRBV7-3	TRBJ2-3	TRBD1	NA	TGTGCCAGCAGTAAACAGGGGATAGGAACAGATACGCAGTATTTT	CASSKQGIGTDTQYF
15	TRBV6-5	TRBJ2-5	NA	once	TGTGCCAGCCGACCCGACAGGCGCAGAGGGGGGGGCCAGTACTTC	CASRPDRRRGGGQYF
15	TRBV19	TRBJ1-1	NA	few	TGTGCCAGCCAGGATCTTAATCCCGTGAACACTGAAGCTTTCTTT	CASQDLNPVNTEAFF
14	TRBV6-5	TRBJ2-3	NA	NA	TGTGCCAGCAGTCCCGACAGAAGCACAGATACGCAGTATTTT	CASSPDRSTDTQYF
14	TRBV5-1	TRBJ1-1	NA	NA	TGCGCCAGCAGCTTGACAGGTGTGAACACTGAAGCTTTCTTT	CASSLTGVNTEAFF
13	TRBV18	TRBJ1-2	TRBD1	once	TGTGCCAGCCAAGAGGGACAGGGCTATGGCTACACCTTC	CASQEGQGYGYTF
16	TRBV5-6	TRBJ2-7	NA	NA	TGTGCCAGCAGCTTGGAATTTACCGGGACATTCCGCGAGCAGTACTTC	CASSLEFTGTFREQYF
18	TRBV7-9	TRBJ2-3	TRBD2	NA	TGTGCCAGCGCCTTGGGGACTAGCGGGCCACCTAGCACAGATACGCAGTATTTT	CASALGTSGPPSTDTQYF
14	TRBV19	TRBJ2-3	TRBD1	NA	TGTGCCAGTAGTAAAGGACAGGGCTCAGTTACGCAGTATTTT	CASSKGQGSVTQYF
15	TRBV7-9	TRBJ1-5	TRBD1	NA	TGTGCCAGCAGCCAAGCGACAGGGAGCAGTCAGCCCCAGCATTTT	CASSQATGSSQPQHF
15	TRBV6-5	TRBJ2-5	TRBD2	NA	TGTGCCAGCAGTTTAGCGGGGGGCGCACAAGAGACCCAGTACTTC	CASSLAGGAQETQYF
16	TRBV15	TRBJ1-1	NA	NA	TGTGCCACCAGCAGAGAAAAACAGGCTGGAAAGACTGAAGCTTTCTTT	CATSREKQAGKTEAFF
17	TRBV10-3	TRBJ2-1	NA	NA	TGTGCCATCAGTGAGTACATAGGACAGAGCTCCTACAATGAGCAGTTCTTC	CAISEYIGQSSYNEQFF